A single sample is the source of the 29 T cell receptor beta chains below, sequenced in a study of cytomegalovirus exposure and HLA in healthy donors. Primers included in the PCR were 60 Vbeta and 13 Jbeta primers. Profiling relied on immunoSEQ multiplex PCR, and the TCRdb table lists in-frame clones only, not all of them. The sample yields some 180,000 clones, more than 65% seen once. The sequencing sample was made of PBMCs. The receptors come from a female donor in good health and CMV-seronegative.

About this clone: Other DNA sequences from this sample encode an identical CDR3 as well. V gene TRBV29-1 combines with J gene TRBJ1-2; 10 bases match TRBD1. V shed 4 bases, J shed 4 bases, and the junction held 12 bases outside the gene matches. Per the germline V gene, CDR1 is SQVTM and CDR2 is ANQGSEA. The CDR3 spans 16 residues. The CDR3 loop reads CSVVGVTGGISYGYTF. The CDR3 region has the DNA TGCAGCGTTGTAGGGGTGACAGGGGGCATTTCCTATGGCTACACCTTC.

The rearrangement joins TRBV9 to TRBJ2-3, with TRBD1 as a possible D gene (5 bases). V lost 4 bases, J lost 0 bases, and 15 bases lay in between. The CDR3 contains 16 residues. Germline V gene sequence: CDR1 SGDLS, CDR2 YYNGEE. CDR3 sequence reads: CASSQFGADSTDTQYF. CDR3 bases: TGTGCCAGCAGCCAATTTGGGGCGGACAGCACAGATACGCAGTATTTT.

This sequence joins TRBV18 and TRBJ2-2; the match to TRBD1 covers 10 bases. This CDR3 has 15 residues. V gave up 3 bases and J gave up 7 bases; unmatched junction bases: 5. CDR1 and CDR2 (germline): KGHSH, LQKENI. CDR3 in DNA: TGTGCCAGCTCACCCTCCGGGACAGGGGACGGGGAGCTGTTTTTT. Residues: CASSPSGTGDGELFF.

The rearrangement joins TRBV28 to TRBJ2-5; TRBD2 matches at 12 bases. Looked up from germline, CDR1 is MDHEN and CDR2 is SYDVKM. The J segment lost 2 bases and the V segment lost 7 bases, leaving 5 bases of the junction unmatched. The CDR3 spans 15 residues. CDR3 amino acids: CASIELAGGQETQYF. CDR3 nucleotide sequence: TGTGCCAGCATTGAGCTAGCGGGGGGGCAAGAGACCCAGTACTTC.

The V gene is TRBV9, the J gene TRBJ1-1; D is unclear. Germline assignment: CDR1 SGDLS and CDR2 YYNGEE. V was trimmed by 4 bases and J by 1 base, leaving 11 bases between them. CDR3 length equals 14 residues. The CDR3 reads CASSLRETNTEAFF. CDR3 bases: TGTGCCAGCAGCCTTAGGGAGACGAACACTGAAGCTTTCTTT. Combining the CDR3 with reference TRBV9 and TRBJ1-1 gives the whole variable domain DSGVTQTPKHLITATGQRVTLRCSPRSGDLSVYWYQQSLDQGLQFLIQYYNGEERAKGNILERFSAQQFPDLHSELNLSSLELGDSALYFCASSLRETNTEAFFGQGTRLTVV.

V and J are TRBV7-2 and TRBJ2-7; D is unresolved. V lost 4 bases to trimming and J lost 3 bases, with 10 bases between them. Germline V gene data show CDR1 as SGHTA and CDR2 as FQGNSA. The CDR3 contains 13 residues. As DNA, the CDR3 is TGTGCCAGCAGCTCCCTCTTAGACTACGAGCAGTACTTC. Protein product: CASSSLLDYEQYF.

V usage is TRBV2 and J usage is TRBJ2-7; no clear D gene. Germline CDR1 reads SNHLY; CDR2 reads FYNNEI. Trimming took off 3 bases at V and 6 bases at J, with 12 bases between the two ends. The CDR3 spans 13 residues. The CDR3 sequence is CASSDNLVSEQYF. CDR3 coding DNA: TGTGCCAGCAGTGACAATTTGGTCAGCGAGCAGTACTTC.

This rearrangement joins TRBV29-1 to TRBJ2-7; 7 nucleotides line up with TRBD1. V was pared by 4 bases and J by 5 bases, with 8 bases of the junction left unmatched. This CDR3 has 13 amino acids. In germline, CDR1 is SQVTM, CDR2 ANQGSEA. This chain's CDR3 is CSVVNSQGDEQYF. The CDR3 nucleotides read TGCAGCGTTGTTAATTCCCAGGGGGACGAGCAGTACTTC.

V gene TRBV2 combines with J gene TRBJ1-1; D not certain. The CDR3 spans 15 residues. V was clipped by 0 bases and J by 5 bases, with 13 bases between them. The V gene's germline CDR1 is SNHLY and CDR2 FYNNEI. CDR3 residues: CASSEARLQYTEAFF. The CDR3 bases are TGTGCCAGCAGTGAAGCGCGTCTACAGTATACTGAAGCTTTCTTT. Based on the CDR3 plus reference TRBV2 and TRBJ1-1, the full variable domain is EPEVTQTPSHQVTQMGQEVILRCVPISNHLYFYWYRQILGQKVEFLVSFYNNEISEKSEIFDDQFSVERPDGSNFTLKIRSTKLEDSAMYFCASSEARLQYTEAFFGQGTRLTVV.

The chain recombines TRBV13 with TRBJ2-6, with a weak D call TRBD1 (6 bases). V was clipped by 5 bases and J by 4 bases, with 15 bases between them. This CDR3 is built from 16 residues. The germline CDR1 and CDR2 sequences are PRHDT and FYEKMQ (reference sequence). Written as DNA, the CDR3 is TGTGCCAGCAGCATCCAGGGGCTGTCCGGGGCCAACGTCCTGACTTTC. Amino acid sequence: CASSIQGLSGANVLTF.

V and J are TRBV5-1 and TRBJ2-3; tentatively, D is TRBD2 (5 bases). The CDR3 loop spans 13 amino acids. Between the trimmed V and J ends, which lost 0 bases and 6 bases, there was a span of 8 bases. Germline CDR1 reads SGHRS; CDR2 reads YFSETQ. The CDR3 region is CASSLAGLDTQYF. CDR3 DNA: TGCGCCAGCAGCTTGGCGGGGTTGGATACGCAGTATTTT.

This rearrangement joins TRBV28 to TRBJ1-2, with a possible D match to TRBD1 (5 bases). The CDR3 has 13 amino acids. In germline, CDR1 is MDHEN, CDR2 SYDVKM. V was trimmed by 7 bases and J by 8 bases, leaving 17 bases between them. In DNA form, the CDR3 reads TGTGCCAGCAACAAGGGACTTTTTGGGGGCTACACCTTC. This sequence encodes CASNKGLFGGYTF.

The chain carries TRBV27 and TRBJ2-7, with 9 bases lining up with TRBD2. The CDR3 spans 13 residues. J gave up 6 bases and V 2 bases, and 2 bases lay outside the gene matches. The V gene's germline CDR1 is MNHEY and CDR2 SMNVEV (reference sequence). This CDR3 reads CASSLAGGFEQYF. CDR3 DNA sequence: TGTGCCAGCAGTTTAGCGGGAGGGTTCGAGCAGTACTTC.

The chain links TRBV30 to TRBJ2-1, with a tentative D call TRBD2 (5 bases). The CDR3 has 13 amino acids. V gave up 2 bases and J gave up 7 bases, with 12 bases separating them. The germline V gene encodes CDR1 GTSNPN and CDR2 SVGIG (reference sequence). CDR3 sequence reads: CAWSTGMGNEQFF. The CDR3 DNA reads TGTGCCTGGAGTACGGGAATGGGTAATGAGCAGTTCTTC.

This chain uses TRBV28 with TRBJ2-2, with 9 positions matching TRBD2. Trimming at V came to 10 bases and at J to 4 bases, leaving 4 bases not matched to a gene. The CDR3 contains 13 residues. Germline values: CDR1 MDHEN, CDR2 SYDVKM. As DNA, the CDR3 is TGTGCCACGACTAGCGGATCCACCGGGGAGCTGTTTTTT. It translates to CATTSGSTGELFF. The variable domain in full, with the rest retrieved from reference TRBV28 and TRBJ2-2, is DVKVTQSSRYLVKRTGEKVFLECVQDMDHENMFWYRQDPGLGLRLIYFSYDVKMKEKGDIPEGYSVSREKKERFSLILESASTNQTSMYLCATTSGSTGELFFGEGSRLTVL.

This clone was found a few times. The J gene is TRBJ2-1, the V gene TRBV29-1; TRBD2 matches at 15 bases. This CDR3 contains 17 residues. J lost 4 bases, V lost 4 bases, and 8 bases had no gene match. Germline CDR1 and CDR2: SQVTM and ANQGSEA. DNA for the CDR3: TGCAGCGTTGGGGGATCAGGACTAGCGGGAGGGTACAATGAGCAGTTCTTC. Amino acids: CSVGGSGLAGGYNEQFF.

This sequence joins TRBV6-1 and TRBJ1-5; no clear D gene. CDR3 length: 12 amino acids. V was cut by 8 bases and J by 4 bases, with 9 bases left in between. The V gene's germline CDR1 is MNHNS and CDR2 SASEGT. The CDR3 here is CASPDTNQPQHF. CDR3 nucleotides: TGTGCCAGCCCCGACACAAATCAGCCCCAGCATTTT.

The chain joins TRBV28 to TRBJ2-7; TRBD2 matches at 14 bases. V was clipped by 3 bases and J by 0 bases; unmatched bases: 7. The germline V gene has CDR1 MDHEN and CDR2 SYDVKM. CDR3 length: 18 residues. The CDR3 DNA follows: TGTGCCAGCAGTTTCCAGGGACTAGCGGGAGAAACCTCCTACGAGCAGTACTTC. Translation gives CASSFQGLAGETSYEQYF. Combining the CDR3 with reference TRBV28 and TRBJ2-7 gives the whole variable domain DVKVTQSSRYLVKRTGEKVFLECVQDMDHENMFWYRQDPGLGLRLIYFSYDVKMKEKGDIPEGYSVSREKKERFSLILESASTNQTSMYLCASSFQGLAGETSYEQYFGPGTRLTVT.

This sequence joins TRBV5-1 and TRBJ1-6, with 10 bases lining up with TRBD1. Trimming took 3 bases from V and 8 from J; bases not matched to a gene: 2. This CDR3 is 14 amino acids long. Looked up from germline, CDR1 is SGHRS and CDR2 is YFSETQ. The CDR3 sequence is CASSSGTGDSPLHF. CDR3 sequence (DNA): TGCGCCAGCAGCTCCGGGACAGGGGATTCACCCCTCCACTTT. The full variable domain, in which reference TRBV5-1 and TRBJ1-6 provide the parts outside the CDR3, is KAGVTQTPRYLIKTRGQQVTLSCSPISGHRSVSWYQQTPGQGLQFLFEYFSETQRNKGNFPGRFSGRQFSNSRSEMNVSTLELGDSALYLCASSSGTGDSPLHFGNGTRLTVT.

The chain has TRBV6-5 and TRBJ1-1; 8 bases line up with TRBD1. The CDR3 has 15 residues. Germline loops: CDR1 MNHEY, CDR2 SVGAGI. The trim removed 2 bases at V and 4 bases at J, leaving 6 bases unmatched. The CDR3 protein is CASSYDPQGVTEAFF. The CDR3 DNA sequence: TGTGCCAGCAGTTACGACCCACAGGGGGTCACTGAAGCTTTCTTT.

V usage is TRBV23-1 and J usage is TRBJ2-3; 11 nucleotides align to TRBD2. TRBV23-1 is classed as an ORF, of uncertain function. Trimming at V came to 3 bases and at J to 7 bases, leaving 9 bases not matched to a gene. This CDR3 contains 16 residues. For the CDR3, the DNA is TGCGCCAGCAGTCAGCCAACCCAGACTAGCGGGAATACGCAGTATTTT. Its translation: CASSQPTQTSGNTQYF.

The DNA of the CDR3 is TGTGCCAGCAGCTTAGAGGTAAGGGCTTGGCGGGAAACAGATACGCAGTATTTT. This translates into CASSLEVRAWRETDTQYF. This chain uses TRBV11-2 with TRBJ2-3; possibly TRBD2 for D (6 bases). V was trimmed by 0 bases and J by 3 bases, leaving 19 bases between them. Germline loops: CDR1 SGHAT, CDR2 FQNNGV. CDR3 size: 18 residues.

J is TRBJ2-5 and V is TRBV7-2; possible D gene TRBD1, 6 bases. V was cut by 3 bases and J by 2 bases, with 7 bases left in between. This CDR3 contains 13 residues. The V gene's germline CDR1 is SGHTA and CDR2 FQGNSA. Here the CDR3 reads CASSFQGQETQYF. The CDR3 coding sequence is TGTGCCAGCAGCTTCCAGGGGCAAGAGACCCAGTACTTC.

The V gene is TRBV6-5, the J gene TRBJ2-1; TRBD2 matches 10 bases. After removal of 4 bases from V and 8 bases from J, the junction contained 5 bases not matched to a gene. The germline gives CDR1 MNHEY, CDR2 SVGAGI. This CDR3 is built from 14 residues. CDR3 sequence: CASSSSGSRYEQFF. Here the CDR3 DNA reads TGTGCCAGCAGTTCTAGCGGGAGTCGCTATGAGCAGTTCTTC.

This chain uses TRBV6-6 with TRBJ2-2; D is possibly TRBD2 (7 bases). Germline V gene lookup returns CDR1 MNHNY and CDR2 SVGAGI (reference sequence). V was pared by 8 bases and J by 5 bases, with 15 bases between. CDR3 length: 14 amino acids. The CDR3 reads CASWGRGTTGELFF. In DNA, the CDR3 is TGTGCCAGCTGGGGGCGGGGGACTACCGGGGAGCTGTTTTTT.

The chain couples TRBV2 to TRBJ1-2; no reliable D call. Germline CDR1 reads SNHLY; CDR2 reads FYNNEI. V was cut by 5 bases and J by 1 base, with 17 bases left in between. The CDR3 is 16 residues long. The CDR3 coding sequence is TGTGCCAGCAGTTTTCCCAACCCCGGGTTTAACTATGGCTACACCTTC. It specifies CASSFPNPGFNYGYTF.

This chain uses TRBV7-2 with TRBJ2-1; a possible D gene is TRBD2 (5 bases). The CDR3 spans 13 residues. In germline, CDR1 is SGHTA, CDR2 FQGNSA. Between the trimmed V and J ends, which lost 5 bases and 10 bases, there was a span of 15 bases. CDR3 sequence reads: CASSPLVVGEQFF. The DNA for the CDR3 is TGTGCCAGCAGCCCACTAGTAGTAGGGGAGCAGTTCTTC.

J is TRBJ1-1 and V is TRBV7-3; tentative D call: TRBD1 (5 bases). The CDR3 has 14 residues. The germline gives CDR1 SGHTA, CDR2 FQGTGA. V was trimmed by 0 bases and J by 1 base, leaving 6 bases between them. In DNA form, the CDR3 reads TGTGCCAGCAGCTTAACGGGGCCGAACACTGAAGCTTTCTTT. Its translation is CASSLTGPNTEAFF.

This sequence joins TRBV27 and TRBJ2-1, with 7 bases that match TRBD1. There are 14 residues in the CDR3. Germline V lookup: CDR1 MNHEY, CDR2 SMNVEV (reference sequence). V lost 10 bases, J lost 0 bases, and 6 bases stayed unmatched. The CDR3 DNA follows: TGTGCCACCAGACGGGACAGCTCCTACAATGAGCAGTTCTTC. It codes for CATRRDSSYNEQFF.